The 7 T cell receptor beta chains presented below share a single source sample, sequenced in a study of shared clonotypes between healthy human individuals. Terminally differentiated effector memory CD45RA+ cells were left out of the naive CD8 fraction, which was CD45RO-negative and positively selected for CCR7. Profiling relied on immunoSEQ multiplex PCR, and the TCRdb table lists in-frame clones only, not all of them. The repertoire has about 2 million clones, around 96% of them found once; the top ten carry 0.9% to 1.4%. Source material: naive CD8+ T cells sorted from blood. The source of these receptors is a man younger than 35 in good health.

J is TRBJ2-7 and V is TRBV14; maybe TRBD2 (7 bases). CDR1 and CDR2 (germline): SGHDN, FVKESK. The CDR3 extends over 16 amino acids. V lost 0 bases to trimming and J lost 2 bases, with 14 bases between them. The CDR3 nucleotides are TGTGCCAGCAGCCAAGATGATGGGGGGGCCCCCTACGAGCAGTACTTC. Protein: CASSQDDGGAPYEQYF.

Comments on this clone: Different DNA sequences within this sample yield the same CDR3. V usage is TRBV5-1 and J usage is TRBJ1-2; 8 bases fit TRBD1. This CDR3 is 14 amino acids long. The ends lost 0 bases at V and 8 bases at J; junction bases unmatched: 6. In germline, CDR1 is SGHRS, CDR2 YFSETQ. CDR3: CASSLETGGDGYTF. DNA for the CDR3: TGCGCCAGCAGCTTGGAAACAGGGGGTGACGGCTACACCTTC.

V and J are TRBV5-1 and TRBJ2-2, with a weak D call TRBD1 (6 bases). Deletions cut 4 bases from V and 7 bases from J, with 11 bases between. Germline V gene lookup returns CDR1 SGHRS and CDR2 YFSETQ. This CDR3 is built from 13 residues. CDR3 DNA sequence: TGCGCCAGCAGCCTTACAGGGATCGGGGAGCTGTTTTTT. Translating it yields CASSLTGIGELFF.

J is TRBJ1-1 and V is TRBV7-9, with 8 bases fitting TRBD1. The germline V gene has CDR1 SEHNR and CDR2 FQNEAQ (reference sequence). Trimming took 5 bases from V and 1 from J; bases not matched to a gene: 6. The CDR3 has 15 amino acids. The DNA for the CDR3 is TGTGCCAGCAGCGCCCTTGGACAGGGGAACACTGAAGCTTTCTTT. As protein: CASSALGQGNTEAFF.

The chain recombines TRBV19 with TRBJ1-1; 9 bases fit TRBD1. Germline trimming cut 7 bases from V and 1 base from J; bases unmatched to any gene: 10. There are 16 residues in the CDR3. Germline V gene lookup returns CDR1 LNHDA and CDR2 SQIVND (reference sequence). CDR3 protein: CASTDRDRVPNTEAFF. The CDR3 DNA follows: TGTGCCAGTACGGACCGGGACAGGGTCCCGAACACTGAAGCTTTCTTT.

The genes are TRBV7-9 and TRBJ2-7, with 9 positions matching TRBD1. CDR3 size: 15 residues. CDR1 and CDR2 (germline): SEHNR, FQNEAQ (reference sequence). V shed 5 bases and J 2 bases; nucleotides not matched to a gene: 7. The CDR3 here is CASSHGRDRAYEQYF. In DNA form, the CDR3 reads TGTGCCAGCAGCCACGGGCGGGACAGGGCCTACGAGCAGTACTTC.

The CDR3 nucleotides read TGTGCCAGCAGTGTAGCGGGAGCCCCCAATGAGCAGTTCTTC. Its protein is CASSVAGAPNEQFF. The V call is TRBV6-1, the J call TRBJ2-1, with TRBD2 matching 9 bases. The V gene end was trimmed by 4 bases and the J gene end by 6 bases; junction bases not matched to a gene: 4. The germline V gene has CDR1 MNHNS and CDR2 SASEGT. The CDR3 loop spans 14 amino acids.